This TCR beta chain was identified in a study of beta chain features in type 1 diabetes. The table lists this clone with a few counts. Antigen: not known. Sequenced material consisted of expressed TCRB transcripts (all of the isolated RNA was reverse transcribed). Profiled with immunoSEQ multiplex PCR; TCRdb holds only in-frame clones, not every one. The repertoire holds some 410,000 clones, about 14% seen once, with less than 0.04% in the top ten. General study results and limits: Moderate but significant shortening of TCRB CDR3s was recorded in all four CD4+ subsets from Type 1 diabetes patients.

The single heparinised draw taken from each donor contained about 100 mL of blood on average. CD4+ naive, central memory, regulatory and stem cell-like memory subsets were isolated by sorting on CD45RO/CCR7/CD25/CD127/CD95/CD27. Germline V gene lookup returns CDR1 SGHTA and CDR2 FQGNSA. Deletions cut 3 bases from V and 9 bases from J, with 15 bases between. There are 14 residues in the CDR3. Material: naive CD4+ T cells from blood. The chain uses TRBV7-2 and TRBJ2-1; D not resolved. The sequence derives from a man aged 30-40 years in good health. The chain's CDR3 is CASSFESASGEQFF. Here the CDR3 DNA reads TGTGCCAGCAGCTTCGAGTCGGCCTCGGGTGAGCAGTTCTTC.